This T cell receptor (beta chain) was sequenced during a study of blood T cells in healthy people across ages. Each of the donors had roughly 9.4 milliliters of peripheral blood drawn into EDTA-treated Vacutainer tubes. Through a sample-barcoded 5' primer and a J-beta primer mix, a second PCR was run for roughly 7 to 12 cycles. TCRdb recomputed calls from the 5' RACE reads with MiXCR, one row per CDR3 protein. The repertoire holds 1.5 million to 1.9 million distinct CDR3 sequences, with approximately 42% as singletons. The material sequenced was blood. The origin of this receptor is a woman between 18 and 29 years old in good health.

The CDR3 is CASSLPRGGLDTGELFF. In nucleotides, the CDR3 is TGCGCCAGCAGCTTGCCGCGGGGGGGCCTGGACACCGGGGAGCTGTTTTTT. The chain employs TRBV5-1 and TRBJ2-2; 9 bases align to TRBD2. Trimming removed 1 base from V and 3 bases from J; junction bases left unmatched: 7. The CDR3 runs 17 residues. CDR1 and CDR2 (germline): SGHRS, YFSETQ.